The 24 T cell receptor beta chains below come from one sample, sequenced in a study of T cell repertoires in cytomegalovirus infection. TCRdb re-called the reads with MiXCR, one entry per CDR3 protein. The repertoire holds some 900,000 distinct CDR3 sequences, with about 33% as singletons. These TCRs are of unknown antigen specificity. This specimen consisted of cultured CD8+ T cells from PBMCs, obtained from culture after CMV antigen stimulation. Source of these receptors: a human donor in good health (CMV status not recorded). Some clones in this sample may be carry-over from other donors' samples.

This chain links TRBV6-6 with TRBJ1-5; the match to TRBD1 covers 8 bases. CDR1 is MNHNY and CDR2 is SVGAGI in the germline V gene (reference sequence). The CDR3 has 15 amino acids. The trim removed 6 bases at V and 0 bases at J, leaving 4 bases unmatched. The CDR3, as DNA: TGTGCCAGCAGATTACAGGGGGATAGCAATCAGCCCCAGCATTTT. Its translation: CASRLQGDSNQPQHF.

J is TRBJ2-1 and V is TRBV27, with D tentatively TRBD2 (7 bases). Germline V gene lookup returns CDR1 MNHEY and CDR2 SMNVEV (reference sequence). V lost 2 bases and J 8 bases, leaving 16 bases between the germline ends. The length of the CDR3 is 15 residues. Written as DNA, the CDR3 is TGTGCCAGCAGTTTAGTTGGTGGGGGGGCTTATGAGCAGTTCTTC. Amino acids: CASSLVGGGAYEQFF.

This clonotype turned up a few times. The V call is TRBV7-6, the J call TRBJ2-2; 7 bases line up with TRBD2. Unmatched junction bases numbered 7, after V lost 5 bases and J lost 1 base. Germline V CDR1 and CDR2: SGHVS, FNYEAQ. The CDR3 has 16 residues. The CDR3 DNA follows: TGTGCCAGCAGCCAAAGAGGACTAGGGAACACCGGGGAGCTGTTTTTT. As protein: CASSQRGLGNTGELFF. The entire variable domain, with the rest obtained from reference TRBV7-6 and TRBJ2-2, is as follows: GAGVSQSPRYKVTKRGQDVALRCDPISGHVSLYWYRQALGQGPEFLTYFNYEAQQDKSGLPNDRFSAERPEGSISTLTIQRTEQRDSAMYRCASSQRGLGNTGELFFGEGSRLTVL.

The chain joins TRBV19 to TRBJ2-1; unclear D gene. CDR3 length: 13 residues. Looked up from germline, CDR1 is LNHDA and CDR2 is SQIVND (reference sequence). Trimming removed 3 bases at V and 4 bases at J, with 7 bases between. The chain's CDR3 is CASSMPRYNEQFF. The CDR3 bases are TGTGCCAGTAGTATGCCGCGATACAATGAGCAGTTCTTC.

This clonotype was counted between two and nine times. The chain employs TRBV19 and TRBJ1-2, with unresolved D. This CDR3 comprises 17 residues. Germline CDR1 and CDR2: LNHDA and SQIVND (reference sequence). CDR3 DNA sequence: TGTGCGGTATCGGGTGTAGCGGACGGTTGGTACTACTATGGCTACACCTTC. Encoded protein: CAVSGVADGWYYYGYTF.

This clonotype has a count of ten or more. The rearrangement uses TRBV11-3 and TRBJ2-3; D ambiguous. V lost 1 base, J lost 4 bases, and 18 bases lay in between. The CDR3 consists of 17 residues. From germline, CDR1 is SGHNT and CDR2 YENEEA. The CDR3: CASSLVDFPFRPDTQYF. The CDR3, as DNA: TGTGCCAGCAGCTTAGTAGACTTCCCGTTTCGGCCAGATACGCAGTATTTT.

This clonotype was counted ten times or more. The rearrangement joins TRBV7-9 to TRBJ1-1; D remains ambiguous. Germline assignment: CDR1 SEHNR and CDR2 FQNEAQ (reference sequence). Trimming took 3 bases from V and 1 from J, leaving 6 bases between them. This CDR3 region has 13 residues. The CDR3 loop is CASSFVSNTEAFF. In nucleotides, the CDR3 is TGTGCCAGCAGCTTTGTCTCGAACACTGAAGCTTTCTTT.

V gene TRBV5-1 combines with J gene TRBJ1-5; D gene uncertain. This CDR3 spans 13 amino acids. Trimming stripped 5 bases from V and 2 bases from J, with 8 bases between. Per the germline V gene, CDR1 is SGHRS and CDR2 is YFSETQ. The chain's CDR3 is CASRADGNQPQHF. The CDR3 nucleotides read TGCGCCAGCAGGGCAGACGGCAATCAGCCCCAGCATTTT.

The CDR3 region has the DNA TGTGCCAGCAGCAGAAATTACAATGAGCAGTTCTTC. As protein: CASSRNYNEQFF. The chain employs TRBV6-8 and TRBJ2-1; no reliable D call. The V end lost 6 bases, the J end lost 4 bases, and 7 bases lay between the germline ends. CDR1 and CDR2 from the germline V gene are MNHGY and SAAAGT. There are 12 residues in the CDR3.

This clonotype was counted between two and nine times. The V and J genes are TRBV6-1 and TRBJ1-1; D is uncertain. The CDR3 is 14 residues long. The germline V and J ends were trimmed by 6 bases and 1 base, with 12 bases remaining between them. Germline V lookup: CDR1 MNHNS, CDR2 SASEGT. The CDR3 spells CASRVGAGNTEAFF. In DNA, the CDR3 is TGTGCCAGCAGGGTAGGCGCAGGGAACACTGAAGCTTTCTTT.

The gene calls are TRBV7-8 and TRBJ1-1, with TRBD1 matching 10 bases. J was trimmed by 4 bases and V by 6 bases; bases with no gene match: 11. The CDR3 has 16 residues. The V gene's germline CDR1 is SGHVS and CDR2 FQNEAQ. The CDR3 nucleotides read TGTGCCAGCAGGTGGGGACAGGGGCTGGGTGGCACTGAAGCTTTCTTT. Translated, it gives CASRWGQGLGGTEAFF.

The chain joins TRBV7-6 to TRBJ2-7, with 7 bases matching TRBD1. Germline V lookup: CDR1 SGHVS, CDR2 FNYEAQ. The CDR3 spans 18 residues. Trimming took 4 bases from V and 2 from J; bases not matched to a gene: 17. CDR3 nucleotide sequence: TGTGCCAGCAGCTCCTCGGGACAGAGAGTTTCAGGGGCCTACGAGCAGTACTTC. It encodes CASSSSGQRVSGAYEQYF. The whole variable domain, remainder taken from reference TRBV7-6 and TRBJ2-7, is GAGVSQSPRYKVTKRGQDVALRCDPISGHVSLYWYRQALGQGPEFLTYFNYEAQQDKSGLPNDRFSAERPEGSISTLTIQRTEQRDSAMYRCASSSSGQRVSGAYEQYFGPGTRLTVT.

This clonotype was counted ten times or more. This chain links TRBV6-2 or TRBV6-3 with TRBJ1-1, with no clear D. V was shortened by 7 bases and J by 2 bases, with 14 bases between the two germline ends. The germline V gene encodes CDR1 MNHEY and CDR2 SVGEGT. This CDR3 is built from 14 residues. The CDR3 here is CASNFPGLNTEAFF. The CDR3 DNA sequence: TGTGCCAGCAACTTTCCGGGCCTTAACACTGAAGCTTTCTTT.

The chain recombines TRBV27 with TRBJ2-5, with 9 nucleotides matching TRBD1. Germline trimming cut 5 bases from V and 5 bases from J; bases unmatched to any gene: 9. Germline lookup yields CDR1 MNHEY and CDR2 SMNVEV (reference sequence). The CDR3 consists of 15 residues. CDR3 loop: CASSPRTGAWETQYF. The CDR3 DNA follows: TGTGCCAGCAGTCCTAGGACAGGGGCTTGGGAGACCCAGTACTTC.

The CDR3 reads CATSSSGGTEAFF. CDR3 coding DNA: TGCGCCACCTCGTCCTCGGGGGGGACTGAAGCTTTCTTT. This chain links TRBV5-1 with TRBJ1-1, with D possibly matching TRBD1 (5 bases). Germline loops: CDR1 SGHRS, CDR2 YFSETQ. V lost 9 bases and J lost 5, with 17 bases in between. The CDR3 consists of 13 residues.

This clonotype was found a few times. The chain couples TRBV5-4 to TRBJ1-1; no definite D call. There are 12 residues in the CDR3. Trimming removed 4 bases from V and 2 bases from J, with 6 bases in between. Germline CDR1 is SGHNT and CDR2 is YYREEE (reference sequence). DNA for the CDR3: TGTGCCAGCAGCAGATTTAACACTGAAGCTTTCTTT. Amino acid sequence: CASSRFNTEAFF. The whole variable domain, filled in from reference TRBV5-4 and TRBJ1-1, reads ETGVTQSPTHLIKTRGQQVTLRCSSQSGHNTVSWYQQALGQGPQFIFQYYREEENGRGNFPPRFSGLQFPNYSSELNVNALELDDSALYLCASSRFNTEAFFGQGTRLTVV.

V and J are TRBV12-3 or TRBV12-4 and TRBJ2-1; 7 bases fit TRBD2. The junction had 6 bases not matched to a gene; V was cut back by 3 bases and J by 4 bases. The CDR3 is 15 residues long. The CDR3 DNA reads TGTGCCAGCAGTTTTTTTCTAGCGGAGTACAATGAGCAGTTCTTC. It is translated as CASSFFLAEYNEQFF.

The V gene is TRBV27, the J gene TRBJ2-1, with 7 bases fitting TRBD1. The junction had 15 bases not matched to a gene; V was cut back by 5 bases and J by 8 bases. The CDR3 sequence is 16 residues long. Germline V CDR1 and CDR2: MNHEY, SMNVEV (reference sequence). For the CDR3, the DNA is TGTGCCAGCAGTGACCATAACAGGGGACCCGGGGATGAGCAGTTCTTC. Protein sequence: CASSDHNRGPGDEQFF.

The chain employs TRBV28 and TRBJ2-1; TRBD1 matches 7 bases. V lost 6 bases, J lost 6 bases, and 14 bases stayed unmatched. Germline CDR1 MDHEN, CDR2 SYDVKM. The CDR3 is made up of 16 amino acids. CDR3 sequence: CASSDDRVYGGNEQFF. The DNA of the CDR3 is TGTGCCAGCAGCGACGACAGGGTTTACGGCGGCAATGAGCAGTTCTTC. The complete variable domain, with remaining parts taken from reference TRBV28 and TRBJ2-1, reads DVKVTQSSRYLVKRTGEKVFLECVQDMDHENMFWYRQDPGLGLRLIYFSYDVKMKEKGDIPEGYSVSREKKERFSLILESASTNQTSMYLCASSDDRVYGGNEQFFGPGTRLTVL.

V is TRBV2 and J is TRBJ2-5; D may match TRBD1 or TRBD2 (5 bases each). Germline V gene data show CDR1 as SNHLY and CDR2 as FYNNEI. The CDR3 length is 13 residues. Trimming cost V 6 bases and J 5 bases, with 13 bases left between them. The CDR3 protein is CASRGPGRETQYF. CDR3 in DNA: TGTGCCAGCAGGGGACCGGGTCGCGAGACCCAGTACTTC.

This clonotype was seen a few times. The V gene is TRBV7-9, the J gene TRBJ1-1; D may be TRBD1 (6 bases). V lost 6 bases and J lost 0, with 14 bases in between. This CDR3 region has 15 residues. Germline CDR1 and CDR2: SEHNR and FQNEAQ (reference sequence). CDR3 loop: CASSQRDTVNTEAFF. The CDR3 DNA reads as TGTGCCAGCAGTCAGCGGGACACCGTGAACACTGAAGCTTTCTTT.

This clonotype was found a few times. This rearrangement joins TRBV10-3 to TRBJ1-1, with D tentatively TRBD1 (6 bases). V lost 6 bases to trimming and J lost 7 bases, with 15 bases between them. CDR3 size: 13 residues. Germline V gives CDR1 ENHRY, CDR2 SYGVKD. The CDR3 nucleotides read TGTGCCATCAGCCCGGGGGGGGCTGGTGAAGCTTTCTTT. Its protein product is CAISPGGAGEAFF.

Notes on this clonotype: A much larger clone differs from this one at a single base, so this may be a read error. The CDR3 bases are TGTGTCAGCCGGGGAGTTGTCTTTGAACAAGAGACCCAGTACTTC. Translation gives CVSRGVVFEQETQYF. The chain has TRBV11-2 and TRBJ2-5, with a possible D match to TRBD2 (5 bases). The V gene's germline CDR1 is SGHAT and CDR2 FQNNGV. This CDR3 has 15 amino acids.

Note on this clonotype: An end of the junction does not agree with germline; a read error may underlie this. This chain joins TRBV6-1 and TRBJ2-3, with D possibly matching TRBD2 (7 bases). The CDR3 has 16 residues. The germline V gene has CDR1 MNHNS and CDR2 SASEGT. Written as DNA, the CDR3 is TGTGTCAGCAGTGAGGCCAGGGGACTATCCACAGATACGCAGTATTTT. Its protein product is CVSSEARGLSTDTQYF.